The 32 T cell receptor beta chains reported below all come from one sample, sequenced in a study of memory CD4+ T cells and cytomegalovirus serostatus. Clones were sequenced by immunoSEQ multiplex PCR, and TCRdb holds only the in-frame ones, with some missing. The repertoire consists of over 45,000 clones, with under 90% occurring once and the leading ten covering around 0.5%. Single viable CD3+CD4+CD8-CD45RO+ cells were sorted as the memory CD4+ T cells. The material sequenced was memory CD4+ T cells from blood. The receptors stem from an adult in good health and CMV-seronegative. Some clones in this sample may be carry-over from other donors' samples.

DNA of the CDR3: TGTGCCACCGCCAGGGAGGGGGGCAATCAGCCCCAGCATTTT. This encodes CATAREGGNQPQHF. The chain has TRBV6-1 and TRBJ1-5, with D possibly TRBD1 on 6 matching bases. The length of the CDR3 is 14 residues. V gave up 10 bases and J gave up 2 bases, with 15 bases separating them. From germline, CDR1 is MNHNS and CDR2 SASEGT.

This chain links TRBV5-1 with TRBJ2-7; 7 bases fit TRBD2. This CDR3 is built from 16 residues. The trim removed 0 bases at V and 4 bases at J, leaving 10 bases unmatched. Germline assignment: CDR1 SGHRS and CDR2 YFSETQ. This CDR3 is CASSLGEGGRRYEQYF. The CDR3 DNA sequence: TGCGCCAGCAGCTTGGGGGAGGGTGGGAGAAGGTACGAGCAGTACTTC.

This chain uses TRBV7-3 with TRBJ2-1, with 10 bases lining up with TRBD2. In germline, CDR1 is SGHTA, CDR2 FQGTGA. This CDR3 has 19 amino acids. V was clipped by 5 bases and J by 4 bases; unmatched bases: 17. The CDR3 loop reads CASSPRTSGGGIGYNEQFF. The CDR3 nucleotides read TGTGCCAGCAGCCCCAGGACTAGCGGAGGGGGCATTGGGTACAATGAGCAGTTCTTC. The whole variable domain, remainder taken from reference TRBV7-3 and TRBJ2-1, is GAGVSQTPSNKVTEKGKYVELRCDPISGHTALYWYRQSLGQGPEFLIYFQGTGAADDSGLPNDRFFAVRPEGSVSTLKIQRTERGDSAVYLCASSPRTSGGGIGYNEQFFGPGTRLTVL.

V gene TRBV4-3 combines with J gene TRBJ2-6; D is ambiguous. V dropped 4 bases and J dropped 1 base, with 5 bases sitting between them. Germline CDR1 and CDR2: LGHNA and YSLEER. This CDR3 has 14 amino acids. The CDR3 nucleotides are TGCGCCAGCAGCCTCCAGTCTGGGGCCAACGTCCTGACTTTC. This sequence encodes CASSLQSGANVLTF.

The chain uses TRBV19 and TRBJ2-3; D is unclear. CDR3 length equals 14 residues. Between the trimmed V and J ends, which lost 3 bases and 3 bases, there was a span of 10 bases. CDR1 and CDR2 from the germline V gene are LNHDA and SQIVND (reference sequence). In DNA, the CDR3 is TGTGCCAGTAGTATCCAGCAGGCGACAGATACGCAGTATTTT. It is translated as CASSIQQATDTQYF. The whole variable domain, filled in from reference TRBV19 and TRBJ2-3, reads DGGITQSPKYLFRKEGQNVTLSCEQNLNHDAMYWYRQDPGQGLRLIYYSQIVNDFQKGDIAEGYSVSREKKESFPLTVTSAQKNPTAFYLCASSIQQATDTQYFGPGTRLTVL.

The V and J genes are TRBV6-1 and TRBJ2-3; D not resolved. Germline V gives CDR1 MNHNS, CDR2 SASEGT. The CDR3 is 15 residues long. Trimming pared 4 bases from V and 4 bases from J, leaving 15 bases between. CDR3 loop: CASSGALGGPDTQYF. The CDR3 DNA follows: TGTGCCAGCAGTGGAGCGCTTGGTGGTCCAGATACGCAGTATTTT.

This clone showed up just once. The rearrangement joins TRBV5-8 to TRBJ1-4, with TRBD1 matching over 10 bases. Per germline, CDR1 SGHTS and CDR2 YDEGEE. With V trimmed by 2 bases and J by 8 bases, 3 bases remained unmatched. The CDR3 has 14 amino acids. CDR3 nucleotides: TGTGCCAGCAGCTTCGGGACAGGGGTCGAAAAACTGTTTTTT. This sequence encodes CASSFGTGVEKLFF.

The genes are TRBV27 and TRBJ1-2; weak D call: TRBD1 (5 bases). This CDR3 has 16 residues. Germline CDR1 MNHEY, CDR2 SMNVEV (reference sequence). The V gene lost 3 bases and the J gene lost 3 bases, with 17 bases spanning the gap. As DNA, the CDR3 is TGTGCCAGCAGTTTGTTAGGCTGGGGAGGGGACTATGGCTACACCTTC. Residues: CASSLLGWGGDYGYTF.

This clone was seen a few times. This chain links TRBV27 with TRBJ2-7; D is possibly TRBD2 (6 bases). Trimming removed 0 bases at V and 3 bases at J, with 15 bases between. The CDR3 totals 16 residues. The germline V gene encodes CDR1 MNHEY and CDR2 SMNVEV (reference sequence). The CDR3 bases are TGTGCCAGCAGTTTATCTCCGGGTAGCGGATACTACGAGCAGTACTTC. Its protein is CASSLSPGSGYYEQYF.

The chain has TRBV10-3 and TRBJ2-5; no clear D gene. V dropped 0 bases and J dropped 5 bases, with 37 bases sitting between them. This CDR3 has 23 amino acids. Germline V gives CDR1 ENHRY, CDR2 SYGVKD. The CDR3 reads CAISESFGSGPVNLRAFEETQYF. CDR3 DNA sequence: TGTGCCATCAGTGAGTCGTTCGGATCAGGACCTGTTAACCTTCGGGCATTCGAGGAGACCCAGTACTTC.

The V call is TRBV30, the J call TRBJ1-3; D might be TRBD1 (5 bases). The CDR3 sequence is 15 residues long. Germline CDR1 GTSNPN, CDR2 SVGIG (reference sequence). V was trimmed by 1 base and J by 0 bases, leaving 10 bases between them. CDR3 residues: CAWSGRVFSGNTIYF. CDR3 nucleotides: TGTGCCTGGAGTGGCAGGGTCTTCTCTGGAAACACCATATATTTT.

This chain connects TRBV10-3 to TRBJ2-7; 12 bases align to TRBD2. Trimming at V came to 11 bases and at J to 5 bases, leaving 10 bases not matched to a gene. Germline V gene data show CDR1 as ENHRY and CDR2 as SYGVKD. CDR3 length: 14 amino acids. The CDR3 DNA is TGTGCCGCACTAGCGGGAGGCGGTGGGGACGAGCAGTACTTC. Protein: CAALAGGGGDEQYF.

V usage is TRBV18 and J usage is TRBJ2-1, with a tentative D call TRBD2 (6 bases). The germline V and J ends were trimmed by 4 bases and 4 bases, with 14 bases remaining between them. Germline V gene lookup returns CDR1 KGHSH and CDR2 LQKENI. The CDR3 contains 15 residues. This CDR3 reads CASSLGLALYNEQFF. Written as DNA, the CDR3 is TGTGCCAGCTCACTAGGGCTAGCGCTTTACAATGAGCAGTTCTTC.

V is TRBV9 and J is TRBJ1-3; D uncertain. Germline-derived CDR1 and CDR2 are SGDLS and YYNGEE. This CDR3 spans 17 amino acids. V lost 0 bases, J lost 2 bases, and 15 bases lay in between. The CDR3 DNA is TGTGCCAGCAGCGTAGCCCCAGGTCGAACGACTGGAAACACCATATATTTT. Translation gives CASSVAPGRTTGNTIYF.

This sequence joins TRBV7-2 and TRBJ2-1, with 7 bases matching TRBD2. This CDR3 has 13 residues. V was clipped by 9 bases and J by 0 bases; unmatched bases: 2. Per the germline V gene, CDR1 is SGHTA and CDR2 is FQGNSA. The CDR3: CASKRDSYNEQFF. The CDR3 region has the DNA TGTGCCAGTAAGCGGGACTCCTACAATGAGCAGTTCTTC.

As to this clone: Other DNA sequences from this sample encode an identical CDR3 as well. The V call is TRBV29-1, the J call TRBJ2-1; 9 bases align to TRBD2. The V gene end was trimmed by 4 bases and the J gene end by 4 bases; junction bases not matched to a gene: 5. Per germline, CDR1 SQVTM and CDR2 ANQGSEA. The CDR3 contains 14 residues. The CDR3 protein is CSVGAGGFYNEQFF. The CDR3 DNA reads as TGCAGCGTTGGAGCGGGGGGTTTTTACAATGAGCAGTTCTTC.

The chain combines TRBV5-1 with TRBJ2-4; 8 bases are a match to TRBD2. Germline CDR1 and CDR2: SGHRS and YFSETQ. The CDR3 totals 11 residues. In DNA form, the CDR3 reads TGCATAGGGCTAGCGGGTAACATTCAGTACTTC. As protein: CIGLAGNIQYF.

The gene calls are TRBV5-1 and TRBJ2-7; the D gene could be TRBD1 or TRBD2 (6 bases each). Trimming took off 0 bases at V and 9 bases at J, with 13 bases between the two ends. The CDR3 runs 13 residues. Germline V gene lookup returns CDR1 SGHRS and CDR2 YFSETQ. This chain's CDR3 is CASSLAGGGGQYF. The CDR3 DNA reads TGCGCCAGCAGCTTGGCCGGTGGAGGGGGGCAGTACTTC.

This clone is a singleton in its sample. The chain joins TRBV15 to TRBJ2-5; TRBD2 is a possible D gene (6 bases). Germline values: CDR1 LNHNV, CDR2 YYDKDF (reference sequence). With 1 base removed from V and 2 bases from J, the gap between germline ends came to 8 bases. This CDR3 has 14 amino acids. The CDR3 protein is CATSRGDSQETQYF. The CDR3 coding sequence is TGTGCCACCAGCAGAGGGGACTCTCAAGAGACCCAGTACTTC.

The chain employs TRBV6-1 and TRBJ1-1, with 10 bases that match TRBD1. The CDR3 covers 15 residues. Germline V CDR1 and CDR2: MNHNS, SASEGT. V shed 7 bases, J shed 1 base, and the junction held 6 bases outside the gene matches. CDR3 DNA sequence: TGTGCCAGCAACCCAAGGGACAGGGGGAACACTGAAGCTTTCTTT. This sequence encodes CASNPRDRGNTEAFF.

The V call is TRBV5-6, the J call TRBJ2-7, with TRBD2 identical over 15 bases. Germline V gives CDR1 SGHDT, CDR2 YYEEEE. The CDR3 has 14 residues. The V gene end was trimmed by 4 bases and the J gene end by 6 bases; junction bases not matched to a gene: 2. The CDR3 DNA follows: TGTGCCAGCAGCCCGGGACTAGCGGGAGGCGAGCAGTACTTC. Protein sequence: CASSPGLAGGEQYF.

The chain combines TRBV4-1 with TRBJ2-3, with 9 bases identical to TRBD2. V was pared by 0 bases and J by 3 bases, with 4 bases of the junction left unmatched. Germline V CDR1 and CDR2: MGHRA, YSYEKL. CDR3 length: 16 residues. The CDR3 region has the DNA TGCGCCAGCAGCCAAGACACTAGCGGGTTTACAGATACGCAGTATTTT. Its protein is CASSQDTSGFTDTQYF.

Only a few counts were recorded for this clone. This chain joins TRBV5-6 and TRBJ1-4, with D maybe TRBD1 (6 bases). The germline V and J ends were trimmed by 4 bases and 7 bases, with 17 bases remaining between them. The CDR3 has 15 amino acids. Germline V lookup: CDR1 SGHDT, CDR2 YYEEEE. The CDR3 bases are TGTGCCAGCAGCCTAAGGACTACAGGGACTGAAAAACTGTTTTTT. Its protein product is CASSLRTTGTEKLFF. The full variable domain, rest sourced from reference TRBV5-6 and TRBJ1-4, is DAGVTQSPTHLIKTRGQQVTLRCSPKSGHDTVSWYQQALGQGPQFIFQYYEEEERQRGNFPDRFSGHQFPNYSSELNVNALLLGDSALYLCASSLRTTGTEKLFFGSGTQLSVL.

The chain is built from TRBV30 and TRBJ2-3; 11 nucleotides line up with TRBD2. The CDR3 length is 16 residues. V dropped 2 bases and J dropped 2; count of bases not matched to a gene: 6. CDR1 and CDR2 from the germline V gene are GTSNPN and SVGIG (reference sequence). The CDR3 coding sequence is TGTGCCTGGAGTCTAGGACTAGCGGGTAACACAGATACGCAGTATTTT. Protein sequence: CAWSLGLAGNTDTQYF.

The rearrangement links TRBV7-3 to TRBJ2-1; D remains unclear. Trimming took 3 bases from V and 4 from J, leaving 16 bases between them. From germline, CDR1 is SGHTA and CDR2 FQGTGA. This CDR3 has 16 amino acids. Written as DNA, the CDR3 is TGTGCCAGCAGCTTGGACGCGGTTGTTAGGTACAATGAGCAGTTCTTC. Translating it yields CASSLDAVVRYNEQFF.

The chain is built from TRBV6-6 and TRBJ1-2; 7 positions agree with TRBD1. V shed 2 bases and J 0 bases; nucleotides not matched to a gene: 3. The CDR3 length is 15 residues. Germline CDR1 and CDR2: MNHNY and SVGAGI (reference sequence). The CDR3 nucleotides are TGTGCCAGCAGTTACGAGGGGACAGCTAACTATGGCTACACCTTC. Its translation is CASSYEGTANYGYTF.

This sequence joins TRBV30 and TRBJ1-3; D is perhaps TRBD1 (5 bases). In germline, CDR1 is GTSNPN, CDR2 SVGIG (reference sequence). There are 12 residues in the CDR3. Trimming left V 2 bases short and J 6 bases short, with 8 bases between. The DNA of the CDR3 is TGTGCCTGGAGTACGGGGGTAAACACCATATATTTT. This translates into CAWSTGVNTIYF.

The rearrangement uses TRBV10-3 and TRBJ2-7; 11 bases are a match to TRBD2. Germline V CDR1 and CDR2: ENHRY, SYGVKD. V gave up 6 bases and J gave up 1 base; unmatched junction bases: 8. The CDR3 extends over 16 amino acids. The CDR3 DNA follows: TGTGCCATCAGCCCCGGGGCTAGCGGGAGGTCCTACGAGCAGTACTTC. Its translation: CAISPGASGRSYEQYF.

The V call is TRBV4-1, the J call TRBJ2-7; D call uncertain. Per the germline V gene, CDR1 is MGHRA and CDR2 is YSYEKL. The CDR3 runs to 13 residues. Between the trimmed V and J ends, which lost 1 base and 4 bases, there was a span of 8 bases. Written as DNA, the CDR3 is TGCGCCAGCAGCCAAGGGATTCATTACGAGCAGTACTTC. Translated: CASSQGIHYEQYF.

The rearrangement uses TRBV4-1 and TRBJ2-4; D is perhaps TRBD1 (5 bases). V was cut by 2 bases and J by 0 bases, with 14 bases left in between. The CDR3 runs 17 residues. The V gene's germline CDR1 is MGHRA and CDR2 YSYEKL. The CDR3 DNA reads as TGCGCCAGCAGCCAACCCCCCGGACAAGTAGCCAAAAACATTCAGTACTTC. It is translated as CASSQPPGQVAKNIQYF.

The gene calls are TRBV5-1 and TRBJ2-6; 12 bases map to TRBD1. CDR3 length equals 18 residues. V shed 0 bases and J 3 bases; nucleotides not matched to a gene: 4. Per the germline V gene, CDR1 is SGHRS and CDR2 is YFSETQ. The CDR3 DNA reads as TGCGCCAGCAGCTTGGGGGGACAGGGGGCAAGTGGGGCCAACGTCCTGACTTTC. Residues: CASSLGGQGASGANVLTF.

The rearrangement joins TRBV5-1 to TRBJ1-1; D not certain. V lost 0 bases to trimming and J lost 3 bases, with 6 bases between them. This CDR3 region has 13 residues. Germline CDR1 is SGHRS and CDR2 is YFSETQ. This CDR3 is CASSLAPDTEAFF. The CDR3 DNA sequence: TGCGCCAGCAGCTTGGCCCCTGACACTGAAGCTTTCTTT.